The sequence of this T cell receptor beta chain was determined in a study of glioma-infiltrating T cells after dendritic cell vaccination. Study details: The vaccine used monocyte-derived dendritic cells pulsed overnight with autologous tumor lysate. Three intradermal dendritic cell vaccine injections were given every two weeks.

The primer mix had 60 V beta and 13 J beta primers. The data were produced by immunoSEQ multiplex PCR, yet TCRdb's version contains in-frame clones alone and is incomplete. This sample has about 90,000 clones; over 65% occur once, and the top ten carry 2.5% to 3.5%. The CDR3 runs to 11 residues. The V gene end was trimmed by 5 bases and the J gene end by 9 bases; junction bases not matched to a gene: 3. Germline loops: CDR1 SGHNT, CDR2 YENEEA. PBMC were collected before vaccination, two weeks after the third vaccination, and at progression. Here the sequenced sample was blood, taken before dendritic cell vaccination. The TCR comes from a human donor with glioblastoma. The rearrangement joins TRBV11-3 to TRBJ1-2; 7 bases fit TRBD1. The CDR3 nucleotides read TGTGCCAGCAGCCTACAGGGGCGCTACACCTTC. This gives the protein CASSLQGRYTF.